This is a list of T cell receptor beta chains from one sample in a study of T cell responses to AZD1222 COVID-19 vaccine. Assay used: immunoSEQ multiplex PCR; TCRdb lists only in-frame clones, some missing. The top ten clones hold around 1.9% of a sample with some 180,000 clones, roughly 91% of them seen once. The material sequenced was peripheral blood, taken 28 days after the second AZD1222 dose. These receptors were obtained from an adult who received the AZD1222 COVID-19 vaccine. CDR3s include the opening cysteine and the closing phenylalanine or tryptophan. The D gene is left open where the match is weak. Clone sizes are given selectively: once, few, many, or a class where the clone is expanded.

abundance,d_gene,j_gene,v_gene,CDR3nt,CDR3aa
NA,TRBD1,TRBJ1-2,TRBV10-3,TGTGCCATCAGTCTACAGACAGGGGCCTATGGCTACACCTTC,CAISLQTGAYGYTF
NA,TRBD2,TRBJ2-7,TRBV6-2/TRBV6-3,TGTGCCAGCAGTTCCCTGACTAGCGGGGGTTACGAGCAGTACTTC,CASSSLTSGGYEQYF
NA,NA,TRBJ1-5,TRBV28,TGTGCCAGCAGTTTAGTTGAGCAGGGGCATCAGCCCCAGCATTTT,CASSLVEQGHQPQHF
NA,TRBD1,TRBJ1-1,TRBV6-4,TGTGCCAGCAGCCCACAGGGGACCATCCTTATGAACACTGAAGCTTTCTTT,CASSPQGTILMNTEAFF
NA,NA,TRBJ1-1,TRBV11-1,TGTGCCAGCAGCGCCAGACGGTCGAACACTGAAGCTTTCTTT,CASSARRSNTEAFF
few,NA,TRBJ2-7,TRBV5-6,TGTGCCAGCACCCGGCCAGACTCCTACGAGCAGTACTTC,CASTRPDSYEQYF
NA,NA,TRBJ2-2,TRBV6-5,TGTGCCAGCAGTTACTCTAGGGTTATCGGGGAGCTGTTTTTT,CASSYSRVIGELFF
NA,NA,TRBJ1-2,TRBV19,TGTGCCAGTAGTATGCGTTTGGGGGCCTCTAACTATGGCTACACCTTC,CASSMRLGASNYGYTF
NA,NA,TRBJ2-7,TRBV28,TGTGCCAGCAGTTCTAGGAAAGTCGACGAGCAGTACTTC,CASSSRKVDEQYF
NA,TRBD1,TRBJ1-6,TRBV6-2/TRBV6-3,TGTGCCAGCAGCTCCGACAGGGCACTCAGTTCACCCCTCCACTTT,CASSSDRALSSPLHF